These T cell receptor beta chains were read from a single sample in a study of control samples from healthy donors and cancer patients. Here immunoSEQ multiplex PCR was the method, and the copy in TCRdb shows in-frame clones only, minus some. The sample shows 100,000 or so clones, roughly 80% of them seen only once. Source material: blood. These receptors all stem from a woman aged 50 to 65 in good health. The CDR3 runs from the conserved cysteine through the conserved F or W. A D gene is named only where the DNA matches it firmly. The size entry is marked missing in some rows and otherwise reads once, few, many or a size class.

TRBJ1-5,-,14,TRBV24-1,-,TGTGCCACCAGGGGGGAAGGGGGCAATCAGCCCCAGCATTTT,CATRGEGGNQPQHF
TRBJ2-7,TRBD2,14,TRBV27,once,TGTGCCAGCAGACTAGCGGGGGGCTCCTACGAGCAGTACTTC,CASRLAGGSYEQYF
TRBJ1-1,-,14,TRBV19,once,TGTGCCAGTAGTATCTTCGGGGTGGGGACTGAAGCTTTCTTT,CASSIFGVGTEAFF
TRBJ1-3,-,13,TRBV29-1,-,TGCAGCGCGCTGGTGGGGGCCGTAGACACCATATATTTT,CSALVGAVDTIYF
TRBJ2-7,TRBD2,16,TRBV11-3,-,TGTGCCAGCAGCCCCCAGGCTAGCGGGAGCTCCTACGAGCAGTACTTC,CASSPQASGSSYEQYF
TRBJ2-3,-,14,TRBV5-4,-,TGTGCCAGCAGCTTGGAGACTAGCACAGATACGCAGTATTTT,CASSLETSTDTQYF
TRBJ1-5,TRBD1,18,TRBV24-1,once,TGTGCCACCAGTACACCCGGGCAGGGGGAGGTAGGCAATCAGCCCCAGCATTTT,CATSTPGQGEVGNQPQHF
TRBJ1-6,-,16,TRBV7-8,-,TGTGCCAGCAGCTTAGGGGGGGGCGGGGGAACCTCACCCCTCCACTTT,CASSLGGGGGTSPLHF
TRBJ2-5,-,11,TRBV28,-,TGTGCCAGCAGTTTGGGGGAGACCCAGTACTTC,CASSLGETQYF
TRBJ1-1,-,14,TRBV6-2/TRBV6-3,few,TGTGCCAGCAGTTACTCGACGGGGCTCACTGAAGCTTTCTTT,CASSYSTGLTEAFF
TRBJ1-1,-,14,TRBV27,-,TGTGCCAGCAGTTTGGGACACTTGAACACTGAAGCTTTCTTT,CASSLGHLNTEAFF
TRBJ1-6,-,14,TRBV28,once,TGTGCCAGCAGTTTCGGACAGACTAATTCACCCCTCCACTTT,CASSFGQTNSPLHF
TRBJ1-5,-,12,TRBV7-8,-,TGTGCCAGCAGCTTTTACGATCAGCCCCAGCATTTT,CASSFYDQPQHF
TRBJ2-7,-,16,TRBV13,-,TGTGCCAGCAGCACCAAGACAGGAGGTGGGACCTACGAGCAGTACTTC,CASSTKTGGGTYEQYF
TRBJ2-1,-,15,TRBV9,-,TGTGCCAGCAGCACGGAGGGTCGGTCCTACAATGAGCAGTTCTTC,CASSTEGRSYNEQFF
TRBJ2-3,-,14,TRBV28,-,TGTGCCAGCAGGTCGGGTATCTCCACAGATACGCAGTATTTT,CASRSGISTDTQYF
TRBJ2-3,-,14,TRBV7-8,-,TGTGCCAGCAGCCCTCGGTTTGTCGCAGATACGCAGTATTTT,CASSPRFVADTQYF
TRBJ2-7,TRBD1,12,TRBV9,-,TGTGCCAGCAGCGACAGGGGCTACGAGCAGTACTTC,CASSDRGYEQYF
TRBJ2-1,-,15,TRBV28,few,TGTGCCAGCAGCCCCGCGGGGAGCTCCTACAATGAGCAGTTCTTC,CASSPAGSSYNEQFF
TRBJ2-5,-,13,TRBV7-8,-,TGTGCCAGCAGACCTGGGACATTGGAGACCCAGTACTTC,CASRPGTLETQYF
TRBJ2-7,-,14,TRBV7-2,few,TGTGCCAGCAGCTTACACAGGGCTTCCTACGAGCAGTACTTC,CASSLHRASYEQYF
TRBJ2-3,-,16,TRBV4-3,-,TGCGCCAGCAGCCAAGAAGGCCGGGCGGTAGTGGATACGCAGTATTTT,CASSQEGRAVVDTQYF
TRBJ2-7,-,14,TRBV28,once,TGTGCCAGCGAGGGTCACGGGGGATTCTACGAGCAGTACTTC,CASEGHGGFYEQYF
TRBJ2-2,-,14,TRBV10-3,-,TGTGCCATCAGTGAGTCGGGGGACACCGGGGAGCTGTTTTTT,CAISESGDTGELFF
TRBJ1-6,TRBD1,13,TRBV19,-,TGTGCCAGTAGCGACAGGGTCAATTCACCCCTCCACTTT,CASSDRVNSPLHF
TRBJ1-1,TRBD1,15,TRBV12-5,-,TGTGCTAGTGGTGGACAGGGGGTGGGGAGCACTGAAGCTTTCTTT,CASGGQGVGSTEAFF
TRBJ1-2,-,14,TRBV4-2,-,TGTGCCAGCAGCCAAGATGACAGTCTCTATGGCTACACCTTC,CASSQDDSLYGYTF
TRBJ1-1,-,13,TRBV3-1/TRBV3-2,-,TGTGCCAGCAGCCAAACTGTGAACACTGAAGCTTTCTTT,CASSQTVNTEAFF
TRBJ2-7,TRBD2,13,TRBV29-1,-,TGCAGCGTTGAGTCAACTAGCGGCTACGAGCAGTACTTC,CSVESTSGYEQYF
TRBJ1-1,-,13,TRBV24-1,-,TGTGCCACCAGTGCCAAGTTGAACACTGAAGCTTTCTTT,CATSAKLNTEAFF
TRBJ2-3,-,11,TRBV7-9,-,TGTGCCAGCAGCTCTACAGATACGCAGTATTTT,CASSSTDTQYF
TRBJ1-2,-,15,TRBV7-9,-,TGTGCCAGCAGCAGTCCCCGACAAGGCCACTATGGCTACACCTTC,CASSSPRQGHYGYTF
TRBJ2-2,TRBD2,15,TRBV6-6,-,TGTGCCAGCAGTTTTAGCGGGGGGAACACCGGGGAGCTGTTTTTT,CASSFSGGNTGELFF
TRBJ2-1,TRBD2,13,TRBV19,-,TGTGCCAGTAGTAGGACTAGGGGCAATGAGCAGTTCTTC,CASSRTRGNEQFF